The text below deals with one TCR beta chain. The antigen is not known. The sample originates from a study of shared clonotypes between healthy human individuals. Study overall: Each donor's CD8 memory used one plate, CD8 naive two, each CD4 subset three. Study outcomes and limitations: It was the non-shared clonotypes that had lower generation probabilities than clonotypes shared by all four donors.

Per the germline V gene, CDR1 is MDHEN and CDR2 is SYDVKM. The CDR3 is made up of 14 amino acids. Trimming stripped 4 bases from V and 7 bases from J, with 14 bases between. Sequencing was performed with immunoSEQ multiplex PCR; in TCRdb, only in-frame clones are kept and a portion is missing. This table has 2,500,000 or so clones, approximately 93% appearing once. The V call is TRBV28, the J call TRBJ2-4; D is perhaps TRBD2 (5 bases). Material for sequencing was naive CD4+ T cells from PBMCs. Subset noted: CD45RA+ positively selected. This clonotype was sampled from a man aged 18-30 years in good health. Some clones in this sample may be carry-over from other donors' samples. The CDR3 region is CASSSRVSGNIQYF. CDR3 nucleotide sequence: TGTGCCAGCAGTTCTCGGGTCTCGGGGAACATTCAGTACTTC.